A selection of T cell receptor beta chains follows, all from one sample in a study of T cell changes during pregnancy in multiple sclerosis. Here immunoSEQ multiplex PCR was the method, and the copy in TCRdb shows in-frame clones only, minus some. The repertoire consists of about 92,000 clones, with roughly 90% occurring once and the leading ten covering less than 2%. The input for sequencing was peripheral blood, taken in the first trimester of pregnancy. These receptors all come from a female donor with multiple sclerosis, enrolled in a pregnancy study. Each CDR3 is given with its conserved first and last residue. The order of the fields is D gene, V gene, clone size, CDR3 length, J gene, CDR3 protein, CDR3 DNA. D genes are given only for firm matches. Not every row has a clone size; where given, it reads once, few, many or a size class.

>-|TRBV10-1|-|12|TRBJ2-7
CASSKQGYEQYF
TGCGCCAGCAGCAAACAGGGTTACGAGCAGTACTTC
>TRBD1|TRBV7-9|-|14|TRBJ1-4
CASSSGQGNEKLFF
TGTGCCAGCAGCTCCGGACAGGGGAATGAAAAACTGTTTTTT
>-|TRBV29-1|-|14|TRBJ2-7
CSVEVLGVPYEQYF
TGCAGCGTTGAAGTATTAGGGGTCCCCTACGAGCAGTACTTC
>-|TRBV11-2|-|14|TRBJ2-1
CASTEAGWANEQFF
TGTGCCAGCACAGAGGCGGGGTGGGCCAATGAGCAGTTCTTC
>-|TRBV19|-|13|TRBJ2-7
CASSAGMSYEQYF
TGTGCCAGTAGCGCCGGGATGTCCTACGAGCAGTACTTC
>-|TRBV28|few|13|TRBJ1-5
CASSSSGPQPQHF
TGTGCCAGCAGTTCCTCAGGGCCCCAGCCCCAGCATTTT
>TRBD1|TRBV30|-|14|TRBJ2-7
CAWGGQGSSYEQYF
TGTGCCTGGGGCGGACAGGGGAGCTCCTACGAGCAGTACTTC
>-|TRBV14|-|14|TRBJ1-1
CASSQPGAYTEAFF
TGTGCCAGCAGCCAGCCGGGAGCTTACACTGAAGCTTTCTTT
>TRBD2|TRBV6-5|-|16|TRBJ2-5
CASSYGAGGRQETQYF
TGTGCCAGCAGTTACGGTGCGGGAGGGCGTCAAGAGACCCAGTACTTC
>TRBD1|TRBV7-2|-|14|TRBJ2-7
CASSPDGTVYEQYF
TGTGCCAGCAGCCCAGACGGGACAGTTTACGAGCAGTACTTC
>-|TRBV15|-|15|TRBJ2-7
CATSRDQRASYEQYF
TGTGCCACCAGCAGAGATCAGCGGGCCTCCTACGAGCAGTACTTC